One sample yielded the 26 T cell receptor beta chains listed below, sequenced in a study of identical twins (dated by TCRdb to the mid-2010s). Library construction relied on 5' RACE. The data were produced on an Illumina HiSeq 2000. In TCRdb, the public reads were trimmed at Q25 with fastp and aligned with MiXCR, with productive beta chains retained. A single entry per CDR3 protein holds the most common genes and DNA from its merged rows. Present in this sample are about 500,000 distinct CDR3 sequences, approximately 15% of which were seen just once. Around 0.98% of the sample is taken by the ten largest. These data are also associated with another study on yellow fever vaccine responses in identical twins.

Sequencing was done on a sample of CD4+ T cells sorted from blood. These receptors all stem from a young woman in good health.

This clonotype was counted a few times. The V call is TRBV6-1, the J call TRBJ1-1, with a possible D match to TRBD1 (6 bases). The CDR3 length is 15 residues. Germline values: CDR1 MNHNS, CDR2 SASEGT. V shed 5 bases and J shed 1 base, with 14 bases lying between them. The CDR3 protein is CASSPTRGKNTEAFF. The CDR3 DNA reads as TGTGCCAGCAGTCCAACCAGGGGAAAGAACACTGAAGCTTTCTTT.

This clonotype was seen many times. The chain joins TRBV12-3 or TRBV12-4 to TRBJ2-2; a possible D gene is TRBD2 (6 bases). The CDR3 is 15 residues long. Trimming stripped 7 bases from V and 7 bases from J, with 19 bases between. The CDR3 loop reads CASNWGSAEGGELFF. CDR3 nucleotides: TGTGCCAGCAACTGGGGGTCAGCGGAGGGCGGGGAGCTGTTTTTT.

CDR3 nucleotides: TGTGCCAGCAGCTTAACTAGCGCTACCTACAATGAGCAGTTCTTC. Protein product: CASSLTSATYNEQFF. This chain uses TRBV7-2 with TRBJ2-1, with 7 bases fitting TRBD2. Germline values: CDR1 SGHTA, CDR2 FQGNSA. Trimming took 2 bases from V and 2 from J; bases not matched to a gene: 3. The CDR3 has 15 residues. The variable domain in full, completed from reference TRBV7-2 and TRBJ2-1, reads GAGVSQSPSNKVTEKGKDVELRCDPISGHTALYWYRQSLGQGLEFLIYFQGNSAPDKSGLPSDRFSAERTGGSVSTLTIQRTQQEDSAVYLCASSLTSATYNEQFFGPGTRLTVL.

The genes are TRBV7-9 and TRBJ1-2, with D maybe TRBD1 (6 bases). The V and J ends lost 5 bases and 2 bases respectively, with 12 bases between them. The length of the CDR3 is 14 residues. Germline CDR1 and CDR2: SEHNR and FQNEAQ (reference sequence). CDR3 loop: CASSRDGQNYGYTF. The CDR3 nucleotides are TGTGCCAGCAGCCGCGATGGACAGAACTATGGCTACACCTTC.

A few counts support this clonotype. The J gene is TRBJ2-7, the V gene TRBV4-2, with no clear D. Germline lookup yields CDR1 LGHNA and CDR2 YNFKEQ. V was pared by 4 bases and J by 0 bases, with 16 bases between. The CDR3 spans 16 residues. The CDR3 coding sequence is TGTGCCAGCAGCCGATTCTGGACGCCAACCTCCTACGAGCAGTACTTC. Protein sequence: CASSRFWTPTSYEQYF.

This clonotype was seen only a few times. V gene TRBV12-3 or TRBV12-4 combines with J gene TRBJ2-2, with D unresolved. Trimming stripped 1 base from V and 2 bases from J, with 8 bases between. The CDR3 is 15 residues long. As DNA, the CDR3 is TGTGCCAGCAGTTTAGAAAGGAAAAACACCGGGGAGCTGTTTTTT. Amino acids: CASSLERKNTGELFF.

Many counts were recorded for this clonotype. The chain uses TRBV12-3 or TRBV12-4 and TRBJ1-1, with a tentative D call TRBD1 (6 bases). The CDR3 loop spans 15 amino acids. Trimming took off 6 bases at V and 10 bases at J, with 24 bases between the two ends. CDR3 sequence: CASSNNSGWGPGAFF. DNA of the CDR3: TGTGCCAGCAGCAATAATTCCGGGTGGGGGCCTGGAGCTTTCTTT.

In nucleotides, the CDR3 is TGTGCCAGCAGTTCCTTCCGGGACAGGGCGAGGAATGAGCAGTTCTTC. Translating gives CASSSFRDRARNEQFF. The rearrangement links TRBV6-5 to TRBJ2-1; 9 bases are shared with TRBD1. The CDR3 length is 16 residues. J gave up 7 bases and V 4 bases, and 11 bases lay outside the gene matches. Germline lookup yields CDR1 MNHEY and CDR2 SVGAGI.

In its sample, this clonotype was seen a few times. The gene calls are TRBV27 and TRBJ2-3; TRBD2 matches at 12 bases. Germline V lookup: CDR1 MNHEY, CDR2 SMNVEV (reference sequence). V lost 3 bases and J lost 9; bases outside the gene matches: 4. The CDR3 spans 14 residues. CDR3 in amino acids: CASSLRLAGDTQYF. The CDR3 DNA reads TGTGCCAGCAGTTTGCGACTAGCGGGGGACACGCAGTATTTT.

This clonotype came up a few times. The chain employs TRBV12-3 or TRBV12-4 and TRBJ1-5; 7 bases agree with TRBD1. J lost 7 bases, V lost 2 bases, and 8 bases had no gene match. The CDR3 has 15 amino acids. The CDR3 reads CASSLRDRAGQPQHF. CDR3 sequence (DNA): TGTGCCAGCAGTTTACGTGACAGGGCTGGCCAGCCCCAGCATTTT.

This clonotype was recorded a few times. The chain joins TRBV11-3 to TRBJ2-1, with no clear D. V was cut by 0 bases and J by 9 bases, with 3 bases left in between. The CDR3 spans 11 residues. CDR1 is SGHNT, CDR2 YENEEA, per germline. CDR3 nucleotide sequence: TGTGCCAGCAGCTTAGATGGTGAGCAGTTCTTC. It yields the protein CASSLDGEQFF.

This chain uses TRBV3-1 with TRBJ1-1, with D unresolved. Germline CDR1 and CDR2: LGHDT and YNNKEL (reference sequence). The CDR3 consists of 15 residues. V was pared by 4 bases and J by 6 bases, with 18 bases between. CDR3 nucleotide sequence: TGTGCCAGCAGCCCCTCCACAGTCACCGTCGCTGAAGCTTTCTTT. It specifies CASSPSTVTVAEAFF.

V and J are TRBV3-1 and TRBJ1-4, with D hard to call. Germline assignment: CDR1 LGHDT and CDR2 YNNKEL (reference sequence). The CDR3 runs to 15 residues. V was clipped by 2 bases and J by 5 bases, with 12 bases between them. The chain's CDR3 is CASSQNRHGNEKLFF. CDR3 coding DNA: TGTGCCAGCAGCCAAAATCGACACGGGAATGAAAAACTGTTTTTT.

This clonotype occurred a few times. The V gene is TRBV11-2, the J gene TRBJ1-3; TRBD1 matches at 8 bases. The CDR3 spans 14 residues. The ends lost 6 bases at V and 7 bases at J; junction bases unmatched: 8. The germline CDR1 and CDR2 sequences are SGHAT and FQNNGV. The CDR3 nucleotides read TGTGCCAGCAGGTTCGGGCAGGGGGCGAACACCATATATTTT. This codes for CASRFGQGANTIYF.

The chain links TRBV7-9 to TRBJ2-7, with a weak D call TRBD2 (6 bases). The CDR3 loop spans 14 amino acids. V was clipped by 2 bases and J by 4 bases, with 12 bases between them. Germline loops: CDR1 SEHNR, CDR2 FQNEAQ (reference sequence). The CDR3 spells CASSLPGSGYEQYF. The DNA of the CDR3 is TGTGCCAGCAGCTTACCCGGGAGCGGATACGAGCAGTACTTC.

J is TRBJ2-6 and V is TRBV12-3 or TRBV12-4; no reliable D call. The CDR3 contains 18 residues. CDR3 sequence (DNA): TGTACCCGCTGCTGGACGGTGGCATGGGAATCTGGGGCCAACGTCCTGACTTTC. Amino acid sequence: CTRCWTVAWESGANVLTF.

This chain uses TRBV6-1 with TRBJ2-7; D is tentatively TRBD1 or TRBD2 (5 bases each). This CDR3 is built from 16 residues. Germline-derived CDR1 and CDR2 are MNHNS and SASEGT. The V gene lost 4 bases and the J gene lost 2 bases, with 18 bases spanning the gap. The CDR3 DNA is TGTGCCAGCAGTGCTAAATTCTCGGGACGGCCCTACGAGCAGTACTTC. Amino acid sequence: CASSAKFSGRPYEQYF.

The rearrangement uses TRBV7-9 and TRBJ2-5; tentative D call: TRBD2 (6 bases). Per the germline V gene, CDR1 is SEHNR and CDR2 is FQNEAQ (reference sequence). This CDR3 is built from 13 residues. The V end was cut by 5 bases, the J end by 4 bases, with 11 bases between. Written as DNA, the CDR3 is TGTGCCAGCAGCCCGGGAGTCCCAGAGACCCAGTACTTC. Translated, it gives CASSPGVPETQYF. Together with reference TRBV7-9 and TRBJ2-5, the CDR3 gives the full variable domain: DTGVSQNPRHKITKRGQNVTFRCDPISEHNRLYWYRQTLGQGPEFLTYFQNEAQLEKSRLLSDRFSAERPKGSFSTLEIQRTEQGDSAMYLCASSPGVPETQYFGPGTRLLVL.

This clonotype showed up just a few times. CDR3: CASSQDIGRAQETQYF. As DNA, the CDR3 is TGCGCCAGCAGCCAAGATATCGGCAGGGCTCAAGAGACCCAGTACTTC. The chain recombines TRBV4-3 with TRBJ2-5; tentatively, D is TRBD1 (5 bases). The CDR3 sequence is 16 residues long. Between the trimmed V and J ends, which lost 0 bases and 2 bases, there was a span of 13 bases. Germline V gives CDR1 LGHNA, CDR2 YSLEER.

The chain has TRBV30 and TRBJ2-4; 7 bases are shared with TRBD2. This CDR3 has 19 amino acids. V gave up 3 bases and J gave up 0 bases; unmatched junction bases: 17. Germline V lookup: CDR1 GTSNPN, CDR2 SVGIG (reference sequence). CDR3 amino acids: CAWSAKLSGTILAKNIQYF. CDR3 bases: TGTGCCTGGAGCGCGAAGTTATCAGGGACTATTCTAGCCAAAAACATTCAGTACTTC.

The chain combines TRBV7-2 with TRBJ2-7; D might be TRBD1 (6 bases). V was clipped by 5 bases and J by 4 bases, with 21 bases between them. The germline V gene has CDR1 SGHTA and CDR2 FQGNSA. The CDR3 runs to 16 residues. CDR3 sequence: CASSPRKGDTPYEQYF. The CDR3 DNA reads TGTGCCAGCAGCCCTAGGAAGGGGGACACCCCTTACGAGCAGTACTTC. Filled out from reference TRBV7-2 and TRBJ2-7, the complete variable domain reads GAGVSQSPSNKVTEKGKDVELRCDPISGHTALYWYRQSLGQGLEFLIYFQGNSAPDKSGLPSDRFSAERTGGSVSTLTIQRTQQEDSAVYLCASSPRKGDTPYEQYFGPGTRLTVT.

Only a few counts were recorded for this clonotype. The chain joins TRBV2 to TRBJ2-2, with D perhaps matching TRBD1 or TRBD2 (5 bases each). This CDR3 is built from 12 residues. Germline V CDR1 and CDR2: SNHLY, FYNNEI. V was clipped by 8 bases and J by 6 bases, with 10 bases between them. The CDR3 region is CASGRGAGELFF. CDR3 in DNA: TGTGCCAGCGGACGGGGCGCCGGGGAGCTGTTTTTT. Complete variable domain (other parts from reference TRBV2 and TRBJ2-2): EPEVTQTPSHQVTQMGQEVILRCVPISNHLYFYWYRQILGQKVEFLVSFYNNEISEKSEIFDDQFSVERPDGSNFTLKIRSTKLEDSAMYFCASGRGAGELFFGEGSRLTVL.

This clonotype was observed a few times. The chain employs TRBV27 and TRBJ1-6; TRBD1 is a possible D gene (5 bases). The V gene's germline CDR1 is MNHEY and CDR2 SMNVEV (reference sequence). V was pared by 6 bases and J by 2 bases, with 14 bases between. CDR3 length: 16 residues. The CDR3 is CASSITGQPYNSPLHF. The CDR3 DNA reads TGTGCCAGCAGCATTACGGGGCAGCCCTATAATTCACCCCTCCACTTT.

This clonotype was observed many times. J is TRBJ1-5 and V is TRBV29-1, with D maybe TRBD1 (6 bases). The length of the CDR3 is 14 residues. Germline loops: CDR1 SQVTM, CDR2 ANQGSEA. Trimming cost V 5 bases and J 0 bases, with 11 bases left between them. CDR3 DNA sequence: TGCAGCGTTTGGTTACAGGGTAGCAATCAGCCCCAGCATTTT. Encoded protein: CSVWLQGSNQPQHF.

The chain joins TRBV10-3 to TRBJ2-1; 7 nucleotides line up with TRBD1. Germline CDR1 is ENHRY and CDR2 is SYGVKD. Losses at the gene ends were 5 bases for V and 9 bases for J; bases not matched to a gene: 4. The CDR3 has 12 residues. The DNA of the CDR3 is TGTGCCATCAGTAACCACAGGGGTGAGCAGTTCTTC. It translates to CAISNHRGEQFF.

This clonotype has only one observation. The gene calls are TRBV11-2 and TRBJ2-1; 8 bases are shared with TRBD2. The germline V gene encodes CDR1 SGHAT and CDR2 FQNNGV. The J segment lost 5 bases and the V segment lost 6 bases, leaving 9 bases of the junction unmatched. The CDR3 consists of 15 residues. The CDR3 DNA sequence: TGTGCCAGCAGGGGTTTAGCGGGACTCGACAATGAGCAGTTCTTC. Protein product: CASRGLAGLDNEQFF.